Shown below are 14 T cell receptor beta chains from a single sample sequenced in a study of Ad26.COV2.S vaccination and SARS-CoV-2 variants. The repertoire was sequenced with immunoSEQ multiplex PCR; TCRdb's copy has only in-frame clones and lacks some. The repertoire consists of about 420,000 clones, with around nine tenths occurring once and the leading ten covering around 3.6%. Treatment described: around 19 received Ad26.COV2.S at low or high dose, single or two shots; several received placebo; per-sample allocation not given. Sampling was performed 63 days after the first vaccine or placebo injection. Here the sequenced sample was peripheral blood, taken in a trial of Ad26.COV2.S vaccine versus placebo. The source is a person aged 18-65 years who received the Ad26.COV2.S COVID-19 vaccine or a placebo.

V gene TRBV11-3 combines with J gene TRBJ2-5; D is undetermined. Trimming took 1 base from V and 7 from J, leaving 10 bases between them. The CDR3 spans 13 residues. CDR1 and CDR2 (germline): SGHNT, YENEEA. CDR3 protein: CASSLGGAGTQYF. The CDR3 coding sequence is TGTGCCAGCAGCTTAGGGGGTGCTGGGACCCAGTACTTC. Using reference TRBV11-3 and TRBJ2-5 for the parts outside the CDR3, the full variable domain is EAGVVQSPRYKIIEKKQPVAFWCNPISGHNTLYWYLQNLGQGPELLIRYENEEAVDDSQLPKDRFSAERLKGVDSTLKIQPAELGDSAVYLCASSLGGAGTQYFGPGTRLLVL.

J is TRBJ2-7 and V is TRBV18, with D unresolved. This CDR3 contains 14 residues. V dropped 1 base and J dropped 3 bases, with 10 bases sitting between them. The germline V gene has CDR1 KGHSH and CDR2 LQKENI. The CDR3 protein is CASSPQGSNYEQYF. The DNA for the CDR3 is TGTGCCAGCTCACCACAGGGTTCCAACTACGAGCAGTACTTC.

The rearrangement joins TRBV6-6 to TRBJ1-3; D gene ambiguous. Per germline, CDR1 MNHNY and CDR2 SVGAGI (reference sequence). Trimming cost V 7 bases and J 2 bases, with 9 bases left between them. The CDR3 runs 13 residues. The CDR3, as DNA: TGTGCCAGCACGGGGTACGCTGGAAACACCATATATTTT. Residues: CASTGYAGNTIYF.

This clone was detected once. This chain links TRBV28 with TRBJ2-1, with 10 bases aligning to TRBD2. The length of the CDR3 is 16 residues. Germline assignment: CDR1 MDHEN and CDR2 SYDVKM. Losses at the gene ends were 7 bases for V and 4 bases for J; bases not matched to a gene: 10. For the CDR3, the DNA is TGTGCCAGCATCCCCCCGACTAGCGGGCCTTACAATGAGCAGTTCTTC. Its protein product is CASIPPTSGPYNEQFF. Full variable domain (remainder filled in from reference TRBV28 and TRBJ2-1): DVKVTQSSRYLVKRTGEKVFLECVQDMDHENMFWYRQDPGLGLRLIYFSYDVKMKEKGDIPEGYSVSREKKERFSLILESASTNQTSMYLCASIPPTSGPYNEQFFGPGTRLTVL.

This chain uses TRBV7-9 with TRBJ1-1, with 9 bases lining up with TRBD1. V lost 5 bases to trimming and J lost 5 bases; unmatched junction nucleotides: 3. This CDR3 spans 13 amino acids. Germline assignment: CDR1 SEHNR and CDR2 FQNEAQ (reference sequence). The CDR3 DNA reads TGTGCCAGCAGCCCCGGGACAGGGACTGAAGCTTTCTTT. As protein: CASSPGTGTEAFF. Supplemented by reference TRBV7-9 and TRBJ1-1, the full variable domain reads DTGVSQNPRHKITKRGQNVTFRCDPISEHNRLYWYRQTLGQGPEFLTYFQNEAQLEKSRLLSDRFSAERPKGSFSTLEIQRTEQGDSAMYLCASSPGTGTEAFFGQGTRLTVV.

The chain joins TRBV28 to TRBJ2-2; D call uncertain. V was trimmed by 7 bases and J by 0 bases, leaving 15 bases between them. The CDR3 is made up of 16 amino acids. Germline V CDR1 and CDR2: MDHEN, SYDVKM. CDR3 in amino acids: CASTRVNKANTGELFF. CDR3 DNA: TGTGCCAGCACTAGGGTGAACAAAGCGAACACCGGGGAGCTGTTTTTT.

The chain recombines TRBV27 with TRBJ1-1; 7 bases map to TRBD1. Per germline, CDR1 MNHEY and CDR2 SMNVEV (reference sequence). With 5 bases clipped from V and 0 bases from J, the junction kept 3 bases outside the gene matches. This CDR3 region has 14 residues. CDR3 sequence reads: CASSRQGVNTEAFF. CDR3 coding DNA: TGTGCCAGCAGTCGTCAGGGGGTGAACACTGAAGCTTTCTTT.

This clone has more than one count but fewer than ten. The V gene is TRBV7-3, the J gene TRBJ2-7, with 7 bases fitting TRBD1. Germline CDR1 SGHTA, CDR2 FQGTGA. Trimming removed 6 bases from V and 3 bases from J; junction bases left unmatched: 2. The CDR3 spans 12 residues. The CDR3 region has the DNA TGTGCCAGCAGTGGGGACAGCTACGAGCAGTACTTC. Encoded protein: CASSGDSYEQYF.

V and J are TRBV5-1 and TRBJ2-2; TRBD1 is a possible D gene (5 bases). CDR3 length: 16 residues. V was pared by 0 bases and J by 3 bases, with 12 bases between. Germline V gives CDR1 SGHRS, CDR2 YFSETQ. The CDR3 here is CASSLGQGIDTGELFF. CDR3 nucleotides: TGCGCCAGCAGCTTGGGGCAGGGTATTGACACCGGGGAGCTGTTTTTT.

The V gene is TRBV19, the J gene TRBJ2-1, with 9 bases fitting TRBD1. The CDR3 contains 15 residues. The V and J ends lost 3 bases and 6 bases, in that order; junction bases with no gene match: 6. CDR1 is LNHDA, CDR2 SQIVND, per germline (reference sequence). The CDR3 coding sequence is TGTGCCAGTAGTATCAACAGGGGGCTGGGCAATGAGCAGTTCTTC. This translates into CASSINRGLGNEQFF.

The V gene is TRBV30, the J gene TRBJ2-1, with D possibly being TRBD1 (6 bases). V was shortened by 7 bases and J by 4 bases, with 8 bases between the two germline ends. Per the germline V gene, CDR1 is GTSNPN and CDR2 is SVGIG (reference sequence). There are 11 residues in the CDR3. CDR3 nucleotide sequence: TGTGCCTCGGGACATTACAATGAGCAGTTCTTC. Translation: CASGHYNEQFF. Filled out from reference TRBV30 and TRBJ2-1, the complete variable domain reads SQTIHQWPATLVQPVGSPLSLECTVEGTSNPNLYWYRQAAGRGLQLLFYSVGIGQISSEVPQNLSASRPQDRQFILSSKKLLLSDSGFYLCASGHYNEQFFGPGTRLTVL.

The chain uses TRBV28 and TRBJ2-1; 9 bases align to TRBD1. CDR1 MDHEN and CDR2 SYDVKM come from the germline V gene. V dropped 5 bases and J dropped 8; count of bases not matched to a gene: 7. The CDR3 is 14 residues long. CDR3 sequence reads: CASSAGTGRDEQFF. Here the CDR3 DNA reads TGTGCCAGCAGTGCCGGGACAGGGCGTGATGAGCAGTTCTTC.

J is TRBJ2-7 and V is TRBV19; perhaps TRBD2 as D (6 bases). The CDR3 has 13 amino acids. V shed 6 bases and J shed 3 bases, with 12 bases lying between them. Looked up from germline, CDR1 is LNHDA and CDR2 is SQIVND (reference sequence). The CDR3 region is CASSRDWDYEQYF. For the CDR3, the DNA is TGTGCCAGTAGCCGGGACTGGGACTACGAGCAGTACTTC.

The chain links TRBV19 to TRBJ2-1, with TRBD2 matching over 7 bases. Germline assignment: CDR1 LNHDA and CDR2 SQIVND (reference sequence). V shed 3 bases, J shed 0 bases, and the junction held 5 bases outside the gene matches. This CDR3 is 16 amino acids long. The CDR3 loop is CASSMGGGSSYNEQFF. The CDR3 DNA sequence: TGTGCCAGTAGTATGGGCGGGGGTAGCTCCTACAATGAGCAGTTCTTC.